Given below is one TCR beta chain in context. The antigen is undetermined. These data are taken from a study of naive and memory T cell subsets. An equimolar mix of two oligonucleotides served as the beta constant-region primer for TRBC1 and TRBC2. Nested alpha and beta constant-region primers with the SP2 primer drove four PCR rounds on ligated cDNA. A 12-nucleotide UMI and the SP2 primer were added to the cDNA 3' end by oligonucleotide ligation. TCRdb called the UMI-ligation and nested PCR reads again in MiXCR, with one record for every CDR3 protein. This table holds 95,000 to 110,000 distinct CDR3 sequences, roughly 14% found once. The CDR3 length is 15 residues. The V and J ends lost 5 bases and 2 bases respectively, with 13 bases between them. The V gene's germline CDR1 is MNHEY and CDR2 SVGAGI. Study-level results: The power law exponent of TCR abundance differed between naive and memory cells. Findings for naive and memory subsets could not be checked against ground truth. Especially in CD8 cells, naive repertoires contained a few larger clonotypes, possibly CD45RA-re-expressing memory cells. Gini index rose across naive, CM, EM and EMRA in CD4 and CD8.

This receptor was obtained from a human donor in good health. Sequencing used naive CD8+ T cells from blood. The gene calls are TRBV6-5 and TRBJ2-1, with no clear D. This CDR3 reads CASSPAYTPYNEQFF. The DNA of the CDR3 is TGTGCCAGCAGTCCTGCGTATACGCCCTACAATGAGCAGTTCTTC.